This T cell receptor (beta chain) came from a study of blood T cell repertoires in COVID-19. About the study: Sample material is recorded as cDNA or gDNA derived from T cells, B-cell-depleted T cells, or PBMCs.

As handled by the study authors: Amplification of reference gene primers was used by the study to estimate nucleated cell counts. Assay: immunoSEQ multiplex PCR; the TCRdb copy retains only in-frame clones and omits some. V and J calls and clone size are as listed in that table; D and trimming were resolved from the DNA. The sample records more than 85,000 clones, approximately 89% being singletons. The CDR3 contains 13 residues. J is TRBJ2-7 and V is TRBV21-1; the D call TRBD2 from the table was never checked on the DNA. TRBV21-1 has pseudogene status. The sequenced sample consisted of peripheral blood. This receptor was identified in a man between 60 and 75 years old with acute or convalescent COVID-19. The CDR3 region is CASSRRSSYEQYV. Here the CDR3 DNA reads TGTGCCAGCAGCCGACGGAGCTCCTACGAGCAGTACGTC.